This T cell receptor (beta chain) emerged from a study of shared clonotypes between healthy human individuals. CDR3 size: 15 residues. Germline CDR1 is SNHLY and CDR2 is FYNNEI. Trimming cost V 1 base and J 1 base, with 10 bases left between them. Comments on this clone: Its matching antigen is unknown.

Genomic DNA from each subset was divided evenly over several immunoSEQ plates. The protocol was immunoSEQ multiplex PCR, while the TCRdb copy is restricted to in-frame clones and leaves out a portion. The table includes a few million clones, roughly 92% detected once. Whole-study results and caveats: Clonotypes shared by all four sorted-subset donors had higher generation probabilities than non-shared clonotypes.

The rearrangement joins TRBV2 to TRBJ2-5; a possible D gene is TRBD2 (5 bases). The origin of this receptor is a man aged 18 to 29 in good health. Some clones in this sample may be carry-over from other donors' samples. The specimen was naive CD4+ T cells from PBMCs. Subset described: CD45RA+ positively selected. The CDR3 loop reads CASSEVGVVQETQYF. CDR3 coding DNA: TGTGCCAGCAGTGAAGTCGGGGTTGTCCAAGAGACCCAGTACTTC.